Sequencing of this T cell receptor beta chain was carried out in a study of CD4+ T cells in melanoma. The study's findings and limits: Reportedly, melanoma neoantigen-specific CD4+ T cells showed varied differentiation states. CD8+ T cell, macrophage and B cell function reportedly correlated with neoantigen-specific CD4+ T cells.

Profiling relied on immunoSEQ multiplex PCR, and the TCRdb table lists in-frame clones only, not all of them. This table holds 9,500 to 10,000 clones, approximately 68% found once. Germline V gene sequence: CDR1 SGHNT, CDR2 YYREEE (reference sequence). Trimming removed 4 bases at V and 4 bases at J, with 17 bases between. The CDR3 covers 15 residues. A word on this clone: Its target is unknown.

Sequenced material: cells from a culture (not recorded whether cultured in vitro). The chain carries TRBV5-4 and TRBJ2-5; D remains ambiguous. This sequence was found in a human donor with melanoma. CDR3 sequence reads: CASSQEGQSVETQYF. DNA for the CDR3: TGTGCCAGCAGCCAAGAAGGGCAGTCCGTAGAGACCCAGTACTTC.